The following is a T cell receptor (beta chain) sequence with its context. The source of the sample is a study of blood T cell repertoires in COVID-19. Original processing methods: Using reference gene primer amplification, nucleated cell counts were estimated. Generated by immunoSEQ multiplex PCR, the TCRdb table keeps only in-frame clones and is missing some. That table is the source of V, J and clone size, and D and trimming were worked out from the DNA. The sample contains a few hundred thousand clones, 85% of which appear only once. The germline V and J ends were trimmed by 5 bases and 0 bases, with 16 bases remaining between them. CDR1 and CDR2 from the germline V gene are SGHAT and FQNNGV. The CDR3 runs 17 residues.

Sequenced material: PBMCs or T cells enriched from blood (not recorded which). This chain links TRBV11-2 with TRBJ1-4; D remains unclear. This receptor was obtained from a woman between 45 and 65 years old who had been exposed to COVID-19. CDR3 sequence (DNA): TGTGCCAGCAGCCCCGCGGGCCTATCATCAACTAATGAAAAACTGTTTTTT. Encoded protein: CASSPAGLSSTNEKLFF.